The TCR beta chain described here comes from a study of blood T cell repertoires in COVID-19. As for the study in general: Researchers got acute and convalescent COVID-19 samples from the United States, Italy and Spain. PBMCs, B-cell-depleted T cells, or T cells were the source of the cDNA or gDNA that made up the material.

Germline CDR1 SNHLY, CDR2 FYNNEI. The CDR3 runs 15 residues. Trimming left V 6 bases short and J 1 base short, with 12 bases between. Clinical histories supplied by participants themselves formed the basis of cohort assignment. Symptom resolution, clearance, or two negative PCRs marked donors in Cohort 3 as recovered. Produced via immunoSEQ multiplex PCR; TCRdb's table is partial and in-frame only. This sample has about 220,000 clones, with over 80% found just once. The sequencing input was PBMCs or T cells enriched from blood (not recorded which). The clonotype comes from a woman in her 40s who had recovered from COVID-19. The chain links TRBV2 to TRBJ2-2, with D unclear. CDR3 nucleotides: TGTGCCAGCAGGATCGACTCCTTGAACACCGGGGAGCTGTTTTTT. Translated: CASRIDSLNTGELFF.